The table lists the clone carrying this T cell receptor (beta chain) with many counts. This sample was taken from a study of tumor-infiltrating lymphocytes in primary liver carcinoma. With a constant-region primer, TCR beta cDNA was made from approximately 510 ng of total RNA. Sequencing libraries for TCR beta derived from three nested multiplex PCR rounds that used slightly modified ARM-PCR. Each CDR3 protein gets one entry after TCRdb re-called the multiplex PCR reads with MiXCR. The profile shows fewer than 150,000 distinct CDR3 sequences, around 60% of them singletons. The study co-extracted DNA and RNA from 20-30 mg of unsorted bulk tissue. The patients, who had chronic HBV infection, were treatment-naive (untreated). The TCR was taken from a woman aged 55-69 years with primary liver carcinoma and hepatitis B virus infection. The specimen was liver tumor tissue from sampling region 1. Documented subset: tumor region T1, superior pole.

The CDR3 loop is CASSALGFSSGANVLTF. For the CDR3, the DNA is TGTGCCAGCAGCGCCCTCGGGTTCAGCTCTGGGGCCAACGTCCTGACTTTC. This rearrangement joins TRBV11-1 to TRBJ2-6; no clear D gene. The CDR3 length is 17 residues. V lost 5 bases to trimming and J lost 0 bases, with 14 bases between them. Per germline, CDR1 SGHAT and CDR2 FQDESV (reference sequence).